The T cell receptor beta chain described here comes from a study of T cells in Graves' hyperthyroidism and ophthalmopathy. This clonotype appeared many times. Stable Graves' hyperthyroidism meant no ophthalmopathy progression within 18 months. Amplification of TCR beta CDR3 regions was performed using RNA transcripts as template. The TCR CDR3 first-round RT-PCR relied on the HTBI primer set. TCRdb re-called the multiplex PCR reads with MiXCR, one entry per CDR3 protein. The table records around 600,000 distinct CDR3 sequences, 15% to 18% of them present only once. The clonotype was recovered from a woman in her 30s with Graves' hyperthyroidism. Source material: blood.

The CDR3: CASRRTLAGGETGELFF. The CDR3 region has the DNA TGTGCCAGCAGACGGACACTAGCGGGAGGCGAGACCGGGGAGCTGTTTTTT. The J gene is TRBJ2-2, the V gene TRBV7-2; 12 bases map to TRBD2. The CDR3 has 17 amino acids. Germline assignment: CDR1 SGHTA and CDR2 FQGNSA. J was trimmed by 5 bases and V by 6 bases; bases with no gene match: 10.